The entry below gives a single T cell receptor beta chain sequence along with its context. The source of the sample is a study of control samples from healthy donors and cancer patients. Germline V gene sequence: CDR1 LNHDA, CDR2 SQIVND (reference sequence). Trimming removed 4 bases from V and 11 bases from J, with 12 bases in between. This CDR3 region has 12 residues. The protocol was immunoSEQ multiplex PCR, while the TCRdb copy is restricted to in-frame clones and leaves out a portion. The profile covers about 80,000 clones, with approximately 82% appearing a single time and more than 9% taken by the ten largest.

The sample taken for sequencing was PBMCs. The V and J genes are TRBV19 and TRBJ2-1; D is possibly TRBD2 (5 bases). This receptor was taken from a man in his 60s with head and neck cancer. The CDR3 coding sequence is TGTGCCAGTAGTAGCTCTAGCCCTAAGCAGTTCTTC. It yields the protein CASSSSSPKQFF. Based on the CDR3 plus reference TRBV19 and TRBJ2-1, the full variable domain is DGGITQSPKYLFRKEGQNVTLSCEQNLNHDAMYWYRQDPGQGLRLIYYSQIVNDFQKGDIAEGYSVSREKKESFPLTVTSAQKNPTAFYLCASSSSSPKQFFGPGTRLTVL.